This paragraph reports one T cell receptor (beta chain). What it binds is not known. Libraries for TCRalpha and TCRbeta carried sample barcodes and unique molecular identifiers via 5'RACE. TCRdb reanalysed the 5' RACE reads using MiXCR and keeps one entry per CDR3 protein. The table shows fewer than 450,000 distinct CDR3 sequences, with 20% to 25% occurring only once. The data belong to a study of T-cell memory formation after mild COVID-19. The CDR3 runs to 16 residues. Germline V lookup: CDR1 SGHRS, CDR2 YFSETQ. The junction had 8 bases not matched to a gene; V was cut back by 4 bases and J by 0 bases. Whole-study findings and limits: Balance between CD4 and CD8 was seen in clones contracting day 15 to 85, and a CD4+ lean was seen in later expanders.

The chain employs TRBV5-1 and TRBJ2-3; 7 bases line up with TRBD2. What was sequenced was PBMCs or a T cell subset sorted from them (not recorded which). This TCR derives from an adult woman who had mild COVID-19 (a few samples of this study predate the infection). Cell type and time point are not known. The CDR3 loop reads CASSLGGGASTDTQYF. CDR3 sequence (DNA): TGCGCCAGCAGCCTCGGCGGGGGAGCTAGCACAGATACGCAGTATTTT. Full variable domain (remainder filled in from reference TRBV5-1 and TRBJ2-3): KAGVTQTPRYLIKTRGQQVTLSCSPISGHRSVSWYQQTPGQGLQFLFEYFSETQRNKGNFPGRFSGRQFSNSRSEMNVSTLELGDSALYLCASSLGGGASTDTQYFGPGTRLTVL.